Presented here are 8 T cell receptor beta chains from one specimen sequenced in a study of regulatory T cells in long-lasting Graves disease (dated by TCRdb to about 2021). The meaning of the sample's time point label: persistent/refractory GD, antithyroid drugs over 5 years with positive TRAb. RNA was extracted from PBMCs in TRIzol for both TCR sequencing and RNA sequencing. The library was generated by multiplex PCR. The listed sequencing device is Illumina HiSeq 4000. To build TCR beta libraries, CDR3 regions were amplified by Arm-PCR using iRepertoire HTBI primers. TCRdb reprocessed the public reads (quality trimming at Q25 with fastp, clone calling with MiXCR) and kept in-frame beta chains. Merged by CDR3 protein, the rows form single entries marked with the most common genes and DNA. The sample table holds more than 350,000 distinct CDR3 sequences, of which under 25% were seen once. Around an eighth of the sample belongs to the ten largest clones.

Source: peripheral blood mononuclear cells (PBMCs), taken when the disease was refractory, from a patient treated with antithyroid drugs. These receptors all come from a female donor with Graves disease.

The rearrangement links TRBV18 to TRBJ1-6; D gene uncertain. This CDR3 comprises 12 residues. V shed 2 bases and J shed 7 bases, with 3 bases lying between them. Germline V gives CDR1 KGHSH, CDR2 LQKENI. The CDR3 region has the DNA TGTGCCAGCTCACCATCGAATTCACCCCTCCACTTT. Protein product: CASSPSNSPLHF.

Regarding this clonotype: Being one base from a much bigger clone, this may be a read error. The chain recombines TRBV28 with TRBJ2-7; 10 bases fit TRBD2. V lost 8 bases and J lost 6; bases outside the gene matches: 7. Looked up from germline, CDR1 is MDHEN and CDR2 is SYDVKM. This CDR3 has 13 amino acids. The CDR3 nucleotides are TGTGCCAGCTGTCCAGGACTAGCGGTCGAGCAGTACTTC. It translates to CASCPGLAVEQYF.

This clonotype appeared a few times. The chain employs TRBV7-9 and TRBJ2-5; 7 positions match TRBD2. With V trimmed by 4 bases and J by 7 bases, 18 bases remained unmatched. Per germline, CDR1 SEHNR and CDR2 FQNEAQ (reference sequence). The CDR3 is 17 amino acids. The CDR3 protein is CASSSEGTTSSAGTQYF. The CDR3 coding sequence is TGTGCCAGCAGCTCAGAGGGGACTACCTCCTCGGCGGGGACCCAGTACTTC.

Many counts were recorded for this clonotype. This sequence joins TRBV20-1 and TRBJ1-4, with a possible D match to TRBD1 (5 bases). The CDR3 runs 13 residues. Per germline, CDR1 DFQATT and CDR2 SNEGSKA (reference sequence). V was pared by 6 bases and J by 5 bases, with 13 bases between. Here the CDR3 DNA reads TGCAGTGCGCCGGGGGTAAACAATGAAAAACTGTTTTTT. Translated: CSAPGVNNEKLFF.

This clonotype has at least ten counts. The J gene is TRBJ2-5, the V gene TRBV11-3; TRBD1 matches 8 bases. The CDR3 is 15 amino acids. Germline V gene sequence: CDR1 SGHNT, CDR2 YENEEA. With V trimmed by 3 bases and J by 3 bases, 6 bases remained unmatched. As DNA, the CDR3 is TGTGCCAGCAGCTTCGGGACAGGCTTGAAAGAGACCCAGTACTTC. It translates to CASSFGTGLKETQYF.

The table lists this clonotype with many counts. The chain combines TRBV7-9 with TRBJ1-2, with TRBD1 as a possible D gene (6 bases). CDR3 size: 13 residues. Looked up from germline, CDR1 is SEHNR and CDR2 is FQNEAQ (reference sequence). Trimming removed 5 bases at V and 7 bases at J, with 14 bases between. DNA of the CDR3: TGTGCCAGCAGCCAAACAGGGTTCCCTGGCTACACCTTC. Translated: CASSQTGFPGYTF.

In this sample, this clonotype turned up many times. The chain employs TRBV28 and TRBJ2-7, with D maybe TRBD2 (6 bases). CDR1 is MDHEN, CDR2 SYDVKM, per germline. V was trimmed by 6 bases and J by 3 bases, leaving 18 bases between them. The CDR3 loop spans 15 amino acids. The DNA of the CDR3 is TGTGCCAGCAGGAATGGGGGGTCGGGAAACTACGAGCAGTACTTC. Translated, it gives CASRNGGSGNYEQYF.

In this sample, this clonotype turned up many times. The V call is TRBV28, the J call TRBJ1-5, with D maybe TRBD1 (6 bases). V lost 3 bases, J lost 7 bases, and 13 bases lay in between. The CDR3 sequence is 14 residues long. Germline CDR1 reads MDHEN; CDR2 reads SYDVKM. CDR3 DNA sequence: TGTGCCAGCAGTTTTAGGGGGAAGAGACAGCCCCAGCATTTT. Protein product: CASSFRGKRQPQHF. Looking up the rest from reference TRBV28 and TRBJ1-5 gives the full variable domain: DVKVTQSSRYLVKRTGEKVFLECVQDMDHENMFWYRQDPGLGLRLIYFSYDVKMKEKGDIPEGYSVSREKKERFSLILESASTNQTSMYLCASSFRGKRQPQHFGDGTRLSIL.